A selection of T cell receptor beta chains follows, all from one sample in a study of lymphopenia after photon versus proton radiotherapy. The table came from immunoSEQ multiplex PCR; TCRdb's copy has only in-frame clones and leaves some out. The profile covers over 50,000 clones, with about 90% appearing a single time and less than 2.5% taken by the ten largest. Here the sequenced sample was peripheral blood, taken from a patient treated with photon-based radiotherapy. The receptors stem from a man in his forties or fifties with gastric cancer. Each CDR3 is given with its conserved first and last residue. Fields, in order: clone size, V gene, J gene, D gene, CDR3 protein, CDR3 DNA. D genes are given only for firm matches. Some rows mark clone size as missing; the rest say once, few, many or name a class of expanded clone.

>.|TRBV7-8|TRBJ1-2|.
CASSLSPDLLRYGYTF
TGTGCCAGCAGCTTAAGCCCCGACCTTCTACGCTATGGCTACACCTTC
>.|TRBV7-6|TRBJ2-1|TRBD1
CASSVRVTGTPNEQFF
TGTGCCAGCAGCGTCCGCGTGACAGGGACCCCCAATGAGCAGTTCTTC
>.|TRBV6-5|TRBJ2-7|.
CASSYSNRVHEQYF
TGTGCCAGCAGTTACTCGAATCGGGTCCACGAGCAGTACTTC
>.|TRBV5-6|TRBJ2-5|.
CASSLRATAGTETQYF
TGTGCCAGCAGCTTGCGGGCGACGGCAGGGACAGAGACCCAGTACTTC
>.|TRBV7-2|TRBJ2-3|TRBD2
CASSPRGGFEDTQYF
TGTGCCAGCAGCCCACGGGGGGGTTTCGAAGATACGCAGTATTTT
>few|TRBV9|TRBJ2-7|.
CASSPSGLPYEQYF
TGTGCCAGCAGCCCCTCCGGGCTCCCCTACGAGCAGTACTTC
>medium-sized|TRBV7-9|TRBJ1-5|TRBD1
CASSSRDRGRNQPQHF
TGTGCCAGCAGTTCAAGAGACAGGGGGCGAAATCAGCCCCAGCATTTT
>.|TRBV4-1|TRBJ1-1|.
CASSHPGGNTEAFF
TGCGCCAGCAGCCATCCGGGGGGGAACACTGAAGCTTTCTTT
>.|TRBV6-5|TRBJ2-2|TRBD1
CASSLGQGAIGELFF
TGTGCCAGCAGTTTAGGACAGGGGGCGATCGGAGAGCTGTTTTTT
>few|TRBV30|TRBJ1-5|TRBD1
CAWSVGVVGQLTNQPQHF
TGTGCCTGGAGTGTAGGGGTGGTGGGACAGCTTACCAATCAGCCCCAGCATTTT
>.|TRBV6-1|TRBJ2-4|TRBD1
CASRVRGLAKNIQYF
TGTGCCAGCAGGGTTAGGGGGCTAGCCAAAAACATTCAGTACTTC
>.|TRBV28|TRBJ1-6|.
CASSNGQRNSPLHF
TGTGCCAGCAGTAATGGACAACGGAATTCACCCCTCCACTTT
>.|TRBV5-1|TRBJ2-2|.
CASSSRSSGTNTGELFF
TGCGCCAGCAGCTCCCGGAGTAGCGGTACTAACACCGGGGAGCTGTTTTTT
>.|TRBV5-1|TRBJ1-6|TRBD1
CASSSGQLTYYNSPLHF
TGCGCCAGCAGTTCGGGACAGTTGACTTACTATAATTCACCCCTCCACTTT
>.|TRBV5-6|TRBJ2-5|TRBD1
CASSLVPGGRGETQYF
TGTGCCAGCAGCTTGGTACCAGGGGGCCGGGGAGAGACCCAGTACTTC
>once|TRBV19|TRBJ1-1|TRBD1
CASSTKTGSMNTEAFF
TGTGCCAGTAGTACTAAGACAGGGTCCATGAACACTGAAGCTTTCTTT
>once|TRBV7-2|TRBJ2-7|.
CASSLATGQTAPYEQYF
TGTGCCAGCAGCTTAGCTACAGGACAGACTGCCCCCTACGAGCAGTACTTC
>.|TRBV4-2|TRBJ2-3|TRBD2
CASSQGLAGGPSTDTQYF
TGTGCCAGCAGCCAAGGGCTAGCGGGGGGACCTAGCACAGATACGCAGTATTTT
>.|TRBV7-8|TRBJ1-2|.
CASSAREGTHYGYTF
TGTGCCAGCAGCGCCCGGGAGGGTACTCACTATGGCTACACCTTC
>.|TRBV7-2|TRBJ2-5|.
CASSPLGGETQYF
TGTGCCAGCAGCCCCCTAGGGGGAGAGACCCAGTACTTC
>once|TRBV2|TRBJ2-3|.
CASSGWARLSDTQYF
TGTGCCAGCAGTGGTTGGGCCAGGCTCTCAGATACGCAGTATTTT
>.|TRBV29-1|TRBJ1-2|.
CSVVGAYGYTF
TGCAGCGTTGTAGGGGCATATGGCTACACCTTC
>.|TRBV7-3|TRBJ2-3|.
CASSPQLGDTQYF
TGTGCCAGCAGCCCCCAATTAGGGGATACGCAGTATTTT
>once|TRBV19|TRBJ1-5|TRBD1
CASRTGWAGSNQPQHF
TGTGCCAGTAGGACAGGGTGGGCTGGGAGCAATCAGCCCCAGCATTTT
>.|TRBV7-9|TRBJ2-7|.
CASSTSGGFGEQYF
TGTGCCAGCAGCACGTCGGGGGGCTTCGGAGAGCAGTACTTC
>.|TRBV30|TRBJ2-5|TRBD2
CAWSAYRLAGDETQYF
TGTGCCTGGAGTGCCTATCGCCTAGCGGGGGATGAGACCCAGTACTTC
>few|TRBV7-6|TRBJ2-6|.
CASTTGANVLTF
TGTGCCAGCACAACTGGGGCCAACGTCCTGACTTTC
>.|TRBV9|TRBJ1-2|.
CASSGFSPGYVDGYTF
TGTGCCAGCAGCGGTTTTAGTCCGGGGTACGTCGATGGCTACACCTTC
>.|TRBV2|TRBJ2-7|TRBD1
CASSAITPGQGYGDEQYF
TGTGCCAGCAGTGCGATTACCCCGGGACAGGGGTATGGCGACGAGCAGTACTTC
>.|TRBV5-1|TRBJ1-4|.
CASSSRRNEKLFF
TGCGCCAGCAGCTCGCGGAGAAATGAAAAACTGTTTTTT
>.|TRBV4-3|TRBJ1-4|.
CASSQTLATNEKLFF
TGCGCCAGCAGCCAAACGTTAGCAACTAATGAAAAACTGTTTTTT
>once|TRBV6-1|TRBJ2-7|.
CASSEFVYEQYF
TGTGCCAGCAGTGAATTCGTCTACGAGCAGTACTTC
>.|TRBV4-2|TRBJ2-2|.
CASSPSTANTGELFF
TGTGCCAGCAGCCCCTCGACAGCCAACACCGGGGAGCTGTTTTTT
>.|TRBV27|TRBJ2-1|TRBD2
CASSLGGGDEQFF
TGTGCCAGCAGTTTAGGCGGGGGGGATGAGCAGTTCTTC
>.|TRBV5-1|TRBJ1-2|TRBD1
CASGVTGDYGYTF
TGCGCCAGCGGCGTTACAGGGGACTATGGCTACACCTTC
>.|TRBV6-1|TRBJ1-5|TRBD1
CASSEAGGQGGPQHF
TGTGCCAGCAGTGAAGCAGGGGGCCAGGGGGGGCCCCAGCATTTT
>.|TRBV28|TRBJ1-2|.
CASSSGTPEVGYTF
TGTGCCAGCAGTTCCGGGACCCCTGAGGTTGGCTACACCTTC
>.|TRBV18|TRBJ1-5|TRBD1
CASSMSRGYNQPQHF
TGTGCCAGCTCAATGTCCAGGGGGTACAATCAGCCCCAGCATTTT
>.|TRBV14|TRBJ2-7|.
CASSPILGRRYEQYF
TGTGCCAGCAGCCCAATTTTGGGCAGGAGATACGAGCAGTACTTC
>.|TRBV5-4|TRBJ1-2|TRBD1
CASSIQGDPLYGYTF
TGTGCCAGCAGCATACAGGGGGACCCCCTCTATGGCTACACCTTC